This record looks at one TCR beta chain sequence and its context. 60 Vbeta and 13 Jbeta primers were used in PCR. Generated by immunoSEQ multiplex PCR, the TCRdb table keeps only in-frame clones and is missing some. The profile shows about 140,000 clones, approximately 68% of them singletons. CDR1 MGHRA and CDR2 YSYEKL come from the germline V gene. This CDR3 comprises 14 residues. V shed 1 base and J shed 5 bases, with 9 bases lying between them. The donors, nominally healthy at sampling, likely had unrecorded immune exposures. This entry belongs to a study of cytomegalovirus exposure and HLA in healthy donors.

V usage is TRBV4-1 and J usage is TRBJ1-5; D is unresolved. This clonotype was sampled from a man between 60 and 70 years old in good health and CMV-seronegative. The sample taken for sequencing was PBMCs. The CDR3 reads CASSQGRLDQPQHF. The CDR3, as DNA: TGCGCCAGCAGCCAAGGACGTCTAGATCAGCCCCAGCATTTT.